This T cell receptor (beta chain) was documented in a study of control samples from healthy donors and cancer patients. This CDR3 region has 14 residues. Germline V gene data show CDR1 as KGHDR and CDR2 as SFDVKD. V lost 1 base to trimming and J lost 5 bases; unmatched junction nucleotides: 2. The method was immunoSEQ multiplex PCR; TCRdb's version includes in-frame clones alone and lacks a portion of them. This sample yields 21,000 or so clones, of which around 83% are seen a single time; 35% to 40% belongs to the top ten. The chain couples TRBV24-1 to TRBJ2-3; 7 bases are a match to TRBD2. This TCR was sampled from a man aged 60 to 75 with head and neck cancer. The sample comprised PBMCs. CDR3 nucleotides: TGTGCCACCAGTGATTTAACGGGGGGAGATACGCAGTATTTT. It is translated as CATSDLTGGDTQYF.